The entry below gives a single TCR beta chain sequence along with its context. This record belongs to a study of blood T cell repertoires in COVID-19. Study overall: Material from acute and convalescent COVID-19 was sourced from the United States, Italy and Spain.

The CDR3 contains 14 residues. Germline CDR1 is SGHRS and CDR2 is YFSETQ. Trimming shortened V by 4 bases and J by 5 bases, and 15 bases separated the two germline ends. The table came from immunoSEQ multiplex PCR; TCRdb's copy has only in-frame clones and leaves some out. The sample yields approximately 480,000 clones, about nine tenths seen once. This chain links TRBV5-1 with TRBJ2-5; D is possibly TRBD2 (6 bases). The sequence came from a woman under 30 who had recovered from COVID-19. The specimen was PBMCs or T cells enriched from blood (not recorded which). The CDR3 sequence is CASSPGGTEETQYF. CDR3 sequence (DNA): TGCGCCAGCAGCCCCGGAGGGACGGAGGAGACCCAGTACTTC.